This T cell receptor beta chain was identified in a study of T cell repertoires in ileal Crohn's disease. Only in-frame clones appear in the TCRdb table, and some are missing; sequencing was by immunoSEQ multiplex PCR. This table has approximately 16,000 clones, 92% appearing once. The V end was cut by 3 bases, the J end by 5 bases, with 17 bases between. Germline V gene lookup returns CDR1 SGHKS and CDR2 YYEKEE (reference sequence). This CDR3 is 16 amino acids long. Documented time point: inflamed ileum from the surgical specimen. Input material: ileal tissue. The gene calls are TRBV5-5 and TRBJ2-2, with D unresolved. The receptor comes from an adult with Crohn's disease. For the CDR3, the DNA is TGTGCCAGCAGCTCAGGCTCAGGCCGGGTTACCGGGGAGCTGTTTTTT. Residues: CASSSGSGRVTGELFF.